The 5 T cell receptor beta chains below come from one sample, sequenced in a study of blood T cells in healthy people across ages. It was with a sample-barcoded 5' primer and a J-beta primer mix that a second PCR of about 7 to 12 cycles was run. TCRdb analysed the 5' RACE reads with MiXCR anew, one entry per CDR3 protein. The sample contains about 970,000 distinct CDR3 sequences, roughly half of which appear only once. The sequenced material came from blood. The receptors shown here come from a woman aged 60-75 years in good health.

In DNA, the CDR3 is TGCGCCAGCAGTCGCGACGGACAGGGGGAAAAACTGTTTTTT. Amino acid sequence: CASSRDGQGEKLFF. J is TRBJ1-4 and V is TRBV4-1; 9 nucleotides agree with TRBD1. The CDR3 consists of 14 residues. Germline-derived CDR1 and CDR2 are MGHRA and YSYEKL. V was pared by 6 bases and J by 8 bases, with 7 bases of the junction left unmatched.

This clonotype was counted between two and nine times. The gene calls are TRBV4-2 and TRBJ2-3, with D possibly TRBD2 on 7 matching bases. CDR1 LGHNA and CDR2 YNFKEQ come from the germline V gene. The V gene lost 2 bases and the J gene lost 3 bases, with 15 bases spanning the gap. CDR3 size: 16 residues. CDR3 amino acids: CASSQPQQGGTDTQYF. CDR3 coding DNA: TGTGCCAGCAGCCAACCACAACAGGGAGGGACAGATACGCAGTATTTT.

There are a few counts of this clonotype. The CDR3 loop reads CASSSAGGGRGNEKLFF. In DNA, the CDR3 is TGTGCCAGCAGTTCGGCCGGCGGGGGCAGGGGGAATGAAAAACTGTTTTTT. The genes are TRBV28 and TRBJ1-4; 7 nucleotides align to TRBD1. With 4 bases clipped from V and 5 bases from J, the junction kept 13 bases outside the gene matches. In germline, CDR1 is MDHEN, CDR2 SYDVKM. This CDR3 spans 17 amino acids.

This clonotype was observed once. The rearrangement uses TRBV20-1 and TRBJ2-7; maybe TRBD1 (6 bases). The length of the CDR3 is 15 residues. V lost 0 bases and J lost 3, with 15 bases in between. The germline CDR1 and CDR2 sequences are DFQATT and SNEGSKA (reference sequence). As DNA, the CDR3 is TGCAGTGCTAGAGATGTCCAGGGGAGTGGCTACGAGCAGTACTTC. Translating it yields CSARDVQGSGYEQYF.

This chain connects TRBV30 to TRBJ2-3, with D unclear. This CDR3 contains 11 residues. V was cut by 2 bases and J by 2 bases, with 2 bases left in between. CDR1 GTSNPN and CDR2 SVGIG come from the germline V gene (reference sequence). The CDR3 DNA sequence: TGTGCCTGGAGTCTCACAGATACGCAGTATTTT. Translation gives CAWSLTDTQYF.